This T cell receptor (beta chain) derives from a study of technical replicates of blood from a few donors. The CDR3 length is 16 residues. V was trimmed by 3 bases and J by 5 bases, leaving 16 bases between them. Germline CDR1 LNHDA, CDR2 SQIVND (reference sequence). Here immunoSEQ multiplex PCR was the method, and the copy in TCRdb shows in-frame clones only, minus some. The top ten clones hold 0.24% of a sample with tens of thousands of clones, 93% of them seen once. Sequenced input: T cells isolated from PBMCs. V usage is TRBV19 and J usage is TRBJ2-2; D is possibly TRBD2 (5 bases). The sequence came from a human donor in good health. Written as DNA, the CDR3 is TGTGCCAGTAGTATTCTTGCGGGTTCGGTAACCGGGGAGCTGTTTTTT. Amino acids: CASSILAGSVTGELFF.